The present T cell receptor beta chain was sequenced within a study of T-cell reconstitution after alpha-beta-depleted transplantation in children. Study results and caveats: When one year had passed after transplant, most T-cell counts and diversity came from newly produced T cells. Where some patients showed high TCRbeta diversity at day 60, it came from recipient T cells and thymic progenitors that had survived.

V shed 8 bases and J shed 3 bases, with 8 bases lying between them. This CDR3 spans 12 amino acids. The germline V gene encodes CDR1 MNHNY and CDR2 SVGAGI (reference sequence). The table lists this clonotype with many counts. What it binds is unknown. Unique molecular identifiers were incorporated into the prepared TCRbeta library. TCRdb used MiXCR to reprocess the PCR reads, holding one entry per CDR3 protein. This table has hundreds of thousands of distinct CDR3 sequences, over 7% appearing once. The sequences come from peripheral blood, collected 360 days after TCRalphabeta/CD19-depleted stem cell transplant. V and J are TRBV6-6 and TRBJ2-1; D remains unclear. The TCR sequence derives from a female patient aged 2 to 10 who had a stem cell transplant for Fanconi anemia, so the T cells may come from the graft donor. CDR3 nucleotides: TGTGCCAGCTCATACGGCTACAATGAGCAGTTCTTC. It translates to CASSYGYNEQFF.